The rows below give T cell receptor beta chains drawn from one sample of a study of response to subunit inactivated influenza vaccine. From the RT-PCR reads, TCRdb called clonotypes with MiXCR, one entry per CDR3 protein. The repertoire holds 530,000 or so distinct CDR3 sequences, with 14% as singletons. The specimen comprised PBMCs from blood, sampled roughly 12 days after vaccination. The receptor set was obtained from a man aged 50-59 years who received an inactivated influenza vaccine. Both conserved end residues are part of each CDR3. Each record gives: clone size, V gene, CDR3 length, J gene, D gene, CDR3 DNA, CDR3 protein. D genes are given only for firm matches. A row's size may be missing; if present it is once, few, many or a size class.

NA	TRBV20-1	14	TRBJ2-1	TRBD2	TGCAGTGCTAGTCGTAGCGGGGGCTACAATGAGCAGTTCTTC	CSASRSGGYNEQFF
NA	TRBV11-1	19	TRBJ2-6	NA	TGTGCCAGCAGCTCCCTTAGTTGGGGCGTGGGCCCTGGGGCCAACGTCCTGACTTTC	CASSSLSWGVGPGANVLTF
NA	TRBV19	12	TRBJ2-1	TRBD1	TGTGCCAGTAGTATAACCGGGACAGTGCAGTTCTTC	CASSITGTVQFF
NA	TRBV28	14	TRBJ2-7	NA	TGTGCCAGCAGTTTATTCAGGGTTTACTACGAGCAGTACTTC	CASSLFRVYYEQYF
NA	TRBV7-2	15	TRBJ1-1	NA	TGTGCCAGCAGCTTTTTATCTGGGGGCTTCACTGAAGCTTTCTTT	CASSFLSGGFTEAFF
NA	TRBV29-1	10	TRBJ2-1	NA	TGCAGCGTTCACAGGGAGGCGCAGTTCTTC	CSVHREAQFF
few	TRBV20-1	12	TRBJ2-1	NA	TGCAGTGCCAAAATGGGGGCCCATGAGCAGTTCTTC	CSAKMGAHEQFF
many	TRBV6-2/TRBV6-3	13	TRBJ1-2	TRBD1	TGTGCCAGCAGTTGGACAGGGGTGGATGGCTACACCTTC	CASSWTGVDGYTF
few	TRBV12-3/TRBV12-4	15	TRBJ2-5	NA	TGTGCCAGCAGTTTAGCGGGGGGGCGTCGGGAGACCCAGTACTTC	CASSLAGGRRETQYF
NA	TRBV2	14	TRBJ1-5	NA	TGTGCCAGCAGGGGATCGCTTAGCAATCAGCCCCAGCATTTT	CASRGSLSNQPQHF
NA	TRBV5-1	17	TRBJ2-2	TRBD2	TGCGCCAGCAGCTTGATCAGCGGGAGGAGAAATACCGGGGAGCTGTTTTTT	CASSLISGRRNTGELFF
NA	TRBV15	14	TRBJ2-2	NA	TGTGCCACCAGCAGAGAAATCATCACCGGGGAGCTGTTTTTT	CATSREIITGELFF
few	TRBV11-2	14	TRBJ1-1	NA	TGTGCCAGCAAACGGGTTCGTGGTTTCACTGAAGCTTTCTTT	CASKRVRGFTEAFF
NA	TRBV7-2	16	TRBJ2-2	NA	TGTGCCAGCAGTCGTCTTCTCGGACGTAACACCGGGGAGCTGTTTTTT	CASSRLLGRNTGELFF
few	TRBV5-1	15	TRBJ1-3	NA	TGCGCCAGCAGCTTGGTACGGGGGCCAGGAAACACCATATATTTT	CASSLVRGPGNTIYF
NA	TRBV6-5	17	TRBJ1-1	TRBD1	TGTGCCAGCAGTTACTCGACAGGGGGCAAATGGGTCACTGAAGCTTTCTTT	CASSYSTGGKWVTEAFF
NA	TRBV19	17	TRBJ2-6	NA	TGTGCCAGTACCTGGGCAGGGCCAATCTCTGGGGCCAACGTCCTGACTTTC	CASTWAGPISGANVLTF
NA	TRBV6-2/TRBV6-3	16	TRBJ2-2	TRBD1	TGTGCCAGCAGTTACTCGTACAGGGGGCTCACCGAGGAGCTGTTTTTT	CASSYSYRGLTEELFF
few	TRBV5-1	14	TRBJ1-1	NA	TGCGCCAGCAGCCGATTGGGGATGGGCACTGAAGCTTTCTTT	CASSRLGMGTEAFF
few	TRBV20-1	18	TRBJ2-3	NA	TGCAGTGCTAGGTCCCGGGAAGACCTTCAGTGGGGGACAGATACGCAGTATTTT	CSARSREDLQWGTDTQYF
NA	TRBV6-1	16	TRBJ2-5	TRBD1	TGTGCCAGCAGCCTTCGGACAGGGAGGTTGGGGGAGACCCAGTACTTC	CASSLRTGRLGETQYF
NA	TRBV20-1	14	TRBJ1-1	NA	TGCAGTGCTAGGGGACAAGCTGCTATCACTGAAGCTTTCTTT	CSARGQAAITEAFF
few	TRBV4-2	16	TRBJ2-7	NA	TGTGCCAGCAGCCAAGATCCCAGGAGTCCCGACTACGAGCAGTACTTC	CASSQDPRSPDYEQYF
few	TRBV2	18	TRBJ2-3	TRBD1	TGTGCCAGCAGGGCCGGGACAGGGTTCGGCGCGGGGGCAGATACGCAGTATTTT	CASRAGTGFGAGADTQYF
NA	TRBV7-9	15	TRBJ2-4	NA	TGTGCCAGCAGCTTAGACATTCTAGCCAAAAACATTCAGTACTTC	CASSLDILAKNIQYF
few	TRBV28	14	TRBJ2-7	NA	TGTGCCAGCAGTTTATATCTTACCGGGGCCGAGCAGTACTTC	CASSLYLTGAEQYF
NA	TRBV7-9	13	TRBJ2-7	TRBD2	TGTGCCAGCGATGTTTCCGGACTAGGGGAGCAGTACTTC	CASDVSGLGEQYF
NA	TRBV6-2/TRBV6-3	16	TRBJ2-4	NA	TGTGCCAGCAGTTACTCAGGGGCGGGAGCCAAAAACATTCAGTACTTC	CASSYSGAGAKNIQYF
few	TRBV20-1	16	TRBJ2-3	NA	TGCAGTGCTAGAGGTTTGGTAGCGACTAGCACAGATACGCAGTATTTT	CSARGLVATSTDTQYF
few	TRBV14	12	TRBJ1-2	NA	TGTGCCAGCAGCCCATCCGGATATGGCTACACCTTC	CASSPSGYGYTF
few	TRBV20-1	14	TRBJ2-1	NA	TGCAGTGCTAGCCGGGACCTAGGAGGCAATGAGCAGTTCTTC	CSASRDLGGNEQFF
NA	TRBV6-2/TRBV6-3	13	TRBJ2-7	NA	TGTGCCAGCAGGACGGACAGCTCCTACGAGCAGTACTTC	CASRTDSSYEQYF
NA	TRBV2	13	TRBJ2-5	TRBD2	TGTGCCGGTCGAGCGGGGAACCAAGAGACCCAGTACTTC	CAGRAGNQETQYF
NA	TRBV7-2	16	TRBJ1-1	TRBD1	TGTGCCAGCAGCTTCGGGTCGGGCAGGGGGCACACTGAAGCTTTCTTT	CASSFGSGRGHTEAFF
NA	TRBV12-3/TRBV12-4	13	TRBJ1-4	NA	TGTGCCAGCAGGAAAAAAGGTCCTGAAAAACTGTTTTTT	CASRKKGPEKLFF
many	TRBV29-1	13	TRBJ2-7	NA	TGCAGCGTTGGGGGTCGGGTATCCTACGAGCAGTACTTC	CSVGGRVSYEQYF
few	TRBV5-1	16	TRBJ2-1	NA	TGCGCCAGCAGCAACCGAGGGGGGCTCTCAAAGGGTGAGCAGTTCTTC	CASSNRGGLSKGEQFF
NA	TRBV6-4	12	TRBJ2-1	TRBD2	TGTGCCAGCAGTGATATCGGGACTAGTCAGTTCTTC	CASSDIGTSQFF
NA	TRBV24-1	13	TRBJ2-1	TRBD1	TGTGCCACCGTGGGACAGGGCGGCAATGAGCAGTTCTTC	CATVGQGGNEQFF
few	TRBV20-1	14	TRBJ2-3	NA	TGCAGTGCTAGGAAGGCGGGATCGGCAGATACGCAGTATTTT	CSARKAGSADTQYF
few	TRBV6-2/TRBV6-3	17	TRBJ1-2	TRBD1	TGTGCCAGCAGCCCAGGGACAGCCCCAGTCGGAAACTATGGCTACACCTTC	CASSPGTAPVGNYGYTF
NA	TRBV2	13	TRBJ2-1	TRBD2	TGTGCCAGCAATCTGGGGGGGGTTGGAGAGCAGTTCTTC	CASNLGGVGEQFF
NA	TRBV6-1	13	TRBJ2-2	NA	TGTGCCAGCAGACCCCCTGGTGGCGGGGAGCTGTTTTTT	CASRPPGGGELFF
few	TRBV7-2	13	TRBJ1-1	NA	TGTGCCAGCAGCTTAGGAGCAATCGCTGAAGCTTTCTTT	CASSLGAIAEAFF
NA	TRBV7-2	14	TRBJ1-5	NA	TGTGCCAGCAGCCAATCCCGTACTGGACAGCCCCAGCATTTT	CASSQSRTGQPQHF
NA	TRBV6-1	14	TRBJ2-1	TRBD2	TGTGCCAGCAGAAAAGCGGGGAGGTTGTATGAGCAGTTCTTC	CASRKAGRLYEQFF
NA	TRBV10-3	15	TRBJ1-1	TRBD1	TGTGCCATCAGTCTAGGACAGGGGATGAACACTGAAGCTTTCTTT	CAISLGQGMNTEAFF
few	TRBV6-2/TRBV6-3	15	TRBJ2-5	TRBD2	TGTGCCAGCAGCACCGGGACTAGCGTACAAGAGACCCAGTACTTC	CASSTGTSVQETQYF
NA	TRBV7-8	16	TRBJ2-1	TRBD2	TGTGCCAGCAGCTTATCCCGGACTAGCGGGAGGAATGAGCAGTTCTTC	CASSLSRTSGRNEQFF
NA	TRBV27	15	TRBJ1-5	NA	TGTGCCAGCAGCCTTACAAGGGGGATCAATCAGCCCCAGCATTTT	CASSLTRGINQPQHF
NA	TRBV24-1	16	TRBJ2-1	NA	TGTGCCACCAGTGATTCACAGGCCGGGTGGGGCAATGAGCAGTTCTTC	CATSDSQAGWGNEQFF
NA	TRBV20-1	14	TRBJ2-3	NA	TGCAGTGCTTCTAACAGGGTTCCCACAGATACGCAGTATTTT	CSASNRVPTDTQYF
NA	TRBV2	14	TRBJ1-3	NA	TGTGCCAGCAGTGATGGTCAGAGCGGAAACACCATATATTTT	CASSDGQSGNTIYF
few	TRBV12-3/TRBV12-4	16	TRBJ1-1	NA	TGTGCCAGCCTGCCCGGTCGAGGGCCATTGAACACTGAAGCTTTCTTT	CASLPGRGPLNTEAFF